A single sample is the source of the 16 T cell receptor beta chains below, sequenced in a study of identical twins. TCRdb itself ran the 5' RACE reads through MiXCR, one entry per CDR3 protein. The sample lists 600,000 to 800,000 distinct CDR3 sequences; 21% were seen once. This sample also belongs to another study, concerning T cells expressing NK-cell markers.

What was sequenced was PBMCs. These receptor sequences come from a young woman in good health.

This sequence joins TRBV11-3 and TRBJ2-2; D gene unclear. The length of the CDR3 is 13 residues. Germline CDR1 reads SGHNT; CDR2 reads YENEEA. The V end was cut by 8 bases, the J end by 4 bases, with 11 bases between. The CDR3 here is CASALDGTGELFF. The CDR3 bases are TGTGCCAGCGCCCTGGACGGCACCGGGGAGCTGTTTTTT.

This chain joins TRBV2 and TRBJ2-1, with D possibly being TRBD2 (5 bases). This CDR3 contains 12 residues. CDR1 and CDR2 from the germline V gene are SNHLY and FYNNEI. Trimming removed 8 bases from V and 7 bases from J, with 12 bases in between. CDR3 loop: CASAGGRNEQFF. CDR3 bases: TGTGCCAGCGCGGGTGGAAGGAATGAGCAGTTCTTC.

This clonotype was counted only a few times. The chain recombines TRBV7-2 with TRBJ1-2, with D possibly matching TRBD1 (6 bases). CDR3 length: 13 amino acids. V lost 6 bases to trimming and J lost 7 bases, with 15 bases between them. CDR1 SGHTA and CDR2 FQGNSA come from the germline V gene. The CDR3 sequence is CASRRRGIAGYTF. The CDR3 DNA is TGTGCCAGCAGGCGCAGGGGAATCGCTGGCTACACCTTC. Variable domain in full (rest from reference TRBV7-2 and TRBJ1-2): GAGVSQSPSNKVTEKGKDVELRCDPISGHTALYWYRQSLGQGLEFLIYFQGNSAPDKSGLPSDRFSAERTGGSVSTLTIQRTQQEDSAVYLCASRRRGIAGYTFGSGTRLTVV.

In its sample, this clonotype was seen a few times. The CDR3 DNA reads as TGCGCCAGCAGCAAAAGAAGGGTCGCGTCGGGGGTAGGAGAGACCCAGTACTTC. Translation gives CASSKRRVASGVGETQYF. The V and J genes are TRBV5-1 and TRBJ2-5, with D maybe TRBD2 (6 bases). The CDR3 has 18 amino acids. CDR1 is SGHRS and CDR2 is YFSETQ in the germline V gene. The V gene lost 4 bases and the J gene lost 4 bases, with 26 bases spanning the gap.

This clonotype was observed a handful of times. This chain uses TRBV7-9 with TRBJ2-1; D may match TRBD1 or TRBD2 (5 bases each). The CDR3 loop spans 16 amino acids. Germline V gives CDR1 SEHNR, CDR2 FQNEAQ (reference sequence). Trimming left V 5 bases short and J 6 bases short, with 20 bases between. Here the CDR3 reads CASSPRGGSRGNEQFF. DNA for the CDR3: TGTGCCAGCAGCCCCCGGGGCGGTTCGCGAGGCAATGAGCAGTTCTTC. The variable domain in full, completed from reference TRBV7-9 and TRBJ2-1, reads DTGVSQNPRHKITKRGQNVTFRCDPISEHNRLYWYRQTLGQGPEFLTYFQNEAQLEKSRLLSDRFSAERPKGSFSTLEIQRTEQGDSAMYLCASSPRGGSRGNEQFFGPGTRLTVL.

The table lists this clonotype with many counts. The chain has TRBV12-3 or TRBV12-4 and TRBJ1-1, with unresolved D. Trimming removed 6 bases at V and 3 bases at J, with 11 bases between. The CDR3 length is 13 residues. The DNA for the CDR3 is TGTGCCAGCAGGCCGTTCACAGACACTGAAGCTTTCTTT. Translating it yields CASRPFTDTEAFF.

In this sample, this clonotype turned up a few times. The chain recombines TRBV5-6 with TRBJ1-6, with D uncertain. The CDR3 covers 14 residues. CDR1 SGHDT and CDR2 YYEEEE come from the germline V gene. The V gene lost 0 bases and the J gene lost 10 bases, with 11 bases spanning the gap. CDR3 in DNA: TGTGCCAGCAGCTTGGAACAAGGGTTCTCACCCCTCCACTTT. Residues: CASSLEQGFSPLHF.

The chain employs TRBV20-1 and TRBJ2-1, with no clear D. V lost 3 bases to trimming and J lost 0 bases, with 18 bases between them. Germline V lookup: CDR1 DFQATT, CDR2 SNEGSKA (reference sequence). The CDR3 totals 17 residues. The CDR3 region has the DNA TGCAGTGCTAGGGTAGGATTCGACTTACGCTCCTACAATGAGCAGTTCTTC. Translating gives CSARVGFDLRSYNEQFF.

The rearrangement joins TRBV30 to TRBJ1-5; D unresolved. Per germline, CDR1 GTSNPN and CDR2 SVGIG (reference sequence). This CDR3 region has 13 residues. Trimming cost V 0 bases and J 0 bases, with 3 bases left between them. The chain's CDR3 is CAWSVDSNQPQHF. CDR3 DNA: TGTGCCTGGAGTGTTGATAGCAATCAGCCCCAGCATTTT.

This sequence joins TRBV5-1 and TRBJ2-7; D is tentatively TRBD1 or TRBD2 (5 bases each). V dropped 2 bases and J dropped 3 bases, with 12 bases sitting between them. Germline V CDR1 and CDR2: SGHRS, YFSETQ. The CDR3 contains 14 residues. In DNA form, the CDR3 reads TGCGCCAGCAGCTTTTCAGGGAGCGACTACGAGCAGTACTTC. As protein: CASSFSGSDYEQYF.

V is TRBV12-3 or TRBV12-4 and J is TRBJ2-7; D remains ambiguous. CDR3 length equals 12 residues. V lost 5 bases and J lost 4, with 9 bases in between. The DNA for the CDR3 is TGTGCCAGCAGTCCCGCGACTTACGAGCAGTACTTC. This codes for CASSPATYEQYF.

This clonotype occurred many times. CDR3 DNA sequence: TGTGCCAGCAGTTCCAGGGTCGGTGAAGCTTTCTTT. It codes for CASSSRVGEAFF. The V and J genes are TRBV25-1 and TRBJ1-1; tentative D call: TRBD1 (5 bases). The CDR3 totals 12 residues. V lost 5 bases and J 7 bases, leaving 11 bases between the germline ends. CDR1 and CDR2 (germline): MGHDK, SYGVNS.

The table lists this clonotype with a few counts. The V and J genes are TRBV10-3 and TRBJ1-5; 7 nucleotides align to TRBD1. V lost 10 bases and J lost 6; bases outside the gene matches: 9. This CDR3 contains 13 residues. Per the germline V gene, CDR1 is ENHRY and CDR2 is SYGVKD. The CDR3 DNA sequence: TGTGCCACACAGGGGAAAGATGGTCAGCCCCAGCATTTT. Its translation is CATQGKDGQPQHF.

J is TRBJ2-1 and V is TRBV7-9; 7 bases match TRBD2. CDR3 length: 15 residues. V was pared by 1 base and J by 9 bases, with 9 bases of the junction left unmatched. Germline V CDR1 and CDR2: SEHNR, FQNEAQ (reference sequence). The CDR3 loop reads CASSLGGRASPEQFF. In nucleotides, the CDR3 is TGTGCCAGCAGCTTAGGGGGGAGGGCCTCACCTGAGCAGTTCTTC. Variable domain in full (rest from reference TRBV7-9 and TRBJ2-1): DTGVSQNPRHKITKRGQNVTFRCDPISEHNRLYWYRQTLGQGPEFLTYFQNEAQLEKSRLLSDRFSAERPKGSFSTLEIQRTEQGDSAMYLCASSLGGRASPEQFFGPGTRLTVL.

V gene TRBV24-1 combines with J gene TRBJ1-1; D possibly corresponds to TRBD1 (5 bases). V was pared by 4 bases and J by 1 base, with 6 bases between. Germline loops: CDR1 KGHDR, CDR2 SFDVKD. The CDR3 sequence is 13 residues long. This CDR3 reads CATSDGQNTEAFF. The CDR3 DNA reads as TGTGCCACCAGTGACGGACAGAACACTGAAGCTTTCTTT.

The chain joins TRBV20-1 to TRBJ2-5, with D perhaps matching TRBD2 (5 bases). This CDR3 is 15 amino acids long. Germline values: CDR1 DFQATT, CDR2 SNEGSKA (reference sequence). Trimming took 6 bases from V and 7 from J, leaving 24 bases between them. The CDR3 sequence: CSATASGSGWGTQYF. The CDR3 DNA follows: TGCAGTGCAACCGCAAGCGGCAGCGGCTGGGGGACCCAGTACTTC.